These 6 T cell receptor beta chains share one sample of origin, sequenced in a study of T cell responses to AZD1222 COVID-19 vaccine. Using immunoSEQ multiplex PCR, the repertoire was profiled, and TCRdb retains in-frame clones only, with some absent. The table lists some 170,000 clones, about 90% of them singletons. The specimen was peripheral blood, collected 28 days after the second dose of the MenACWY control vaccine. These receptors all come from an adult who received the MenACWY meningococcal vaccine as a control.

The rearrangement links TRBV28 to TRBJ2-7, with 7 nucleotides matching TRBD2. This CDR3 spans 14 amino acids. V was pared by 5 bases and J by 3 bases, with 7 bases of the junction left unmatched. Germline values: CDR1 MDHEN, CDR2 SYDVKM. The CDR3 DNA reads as TGTGCCAGCAGTATTAGCGGGCTTAACTACGAGCAGTACTTC. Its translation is CASSISGLNYEQYF.

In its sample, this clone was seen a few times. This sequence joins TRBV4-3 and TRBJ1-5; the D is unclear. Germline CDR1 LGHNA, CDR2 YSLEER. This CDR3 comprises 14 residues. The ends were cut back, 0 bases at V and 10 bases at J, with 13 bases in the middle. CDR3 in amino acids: CASSQDAAGGPQHF. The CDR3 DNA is TGCGCCAGCAGCCAAGACGCGGCTGGTGGACCCCAGCATTTT.

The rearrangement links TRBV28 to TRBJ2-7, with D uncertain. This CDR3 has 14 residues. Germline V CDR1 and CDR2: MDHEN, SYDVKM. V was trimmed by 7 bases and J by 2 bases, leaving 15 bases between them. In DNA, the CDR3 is TGTGCCAGCACCCTGGGGAATCCTACCTACGAGCAGTACTTC. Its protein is CASTLGNPTYEQYF.

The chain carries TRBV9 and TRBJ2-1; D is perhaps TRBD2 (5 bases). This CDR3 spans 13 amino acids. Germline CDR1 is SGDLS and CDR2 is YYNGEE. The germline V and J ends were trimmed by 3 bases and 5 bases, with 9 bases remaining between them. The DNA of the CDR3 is TGTGCCAGCAGCGGGCGGGTCGACAATGAGCAGTTCTTC. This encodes CASSGRVDNEQFF.

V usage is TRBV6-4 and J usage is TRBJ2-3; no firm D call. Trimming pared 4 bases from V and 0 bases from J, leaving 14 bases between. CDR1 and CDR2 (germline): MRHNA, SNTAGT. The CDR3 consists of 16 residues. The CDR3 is CASSADSIPSTDTQYF. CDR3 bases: TGTGCCAGCAGTGCCGATTCCATCCCTAGCACAGATACGCAGTATTTT.

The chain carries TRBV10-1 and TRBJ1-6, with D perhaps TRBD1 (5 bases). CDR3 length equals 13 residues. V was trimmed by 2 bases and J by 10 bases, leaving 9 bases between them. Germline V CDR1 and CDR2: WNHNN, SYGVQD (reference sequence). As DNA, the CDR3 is TGCGCCAGCAGTGAGAGACAGAGGTCACCCCTCCACTTT. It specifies CASSERQRSPLHF.